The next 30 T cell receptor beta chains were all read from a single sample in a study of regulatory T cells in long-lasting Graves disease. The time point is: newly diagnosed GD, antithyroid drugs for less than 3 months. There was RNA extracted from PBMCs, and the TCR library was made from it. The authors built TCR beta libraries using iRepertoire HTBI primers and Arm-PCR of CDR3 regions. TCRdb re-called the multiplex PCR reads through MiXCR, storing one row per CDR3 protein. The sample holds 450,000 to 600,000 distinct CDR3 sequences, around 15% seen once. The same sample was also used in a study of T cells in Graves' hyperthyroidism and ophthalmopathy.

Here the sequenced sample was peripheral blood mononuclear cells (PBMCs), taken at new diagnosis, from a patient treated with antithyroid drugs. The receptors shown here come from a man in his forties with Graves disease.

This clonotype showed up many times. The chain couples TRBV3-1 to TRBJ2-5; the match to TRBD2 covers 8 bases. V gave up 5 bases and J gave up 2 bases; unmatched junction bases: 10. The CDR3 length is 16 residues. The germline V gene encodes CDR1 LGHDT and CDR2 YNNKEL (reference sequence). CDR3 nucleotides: TGTGCCAGCAGCGTCACCCCAAGCGGGAGTCAAGAGACCCAGTACTTC. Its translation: CASSVTPSGSQETQYF.

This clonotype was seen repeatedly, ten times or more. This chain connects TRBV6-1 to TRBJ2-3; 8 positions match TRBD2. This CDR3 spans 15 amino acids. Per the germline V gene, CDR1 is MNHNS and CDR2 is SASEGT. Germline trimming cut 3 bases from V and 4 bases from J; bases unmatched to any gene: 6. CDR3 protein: CASSDSSGSPDTQYF. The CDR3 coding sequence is TGTGCCAGCAGTGATTCCAGCGGGAGCCCAGATACGCAGTATTTT.

The CDR3 is CSARRAGEPQYF. The CDR3 bases are TGCAGTGCTAGAAGGGCCGGGGAGCCCCAGTACTTC. V gene TRBV20-1 combines with J gene TRBJ2-5, with D possibly TRBD2 on 5 matching bases. The CDR3 length is 12 residues. The V gene's germline CDR1 is DFQATT and CDR2 SNEGSKA (reference sequence). With 2 bases removed from V and 9 bases from J, the gap between germline ends came to 13 bases.

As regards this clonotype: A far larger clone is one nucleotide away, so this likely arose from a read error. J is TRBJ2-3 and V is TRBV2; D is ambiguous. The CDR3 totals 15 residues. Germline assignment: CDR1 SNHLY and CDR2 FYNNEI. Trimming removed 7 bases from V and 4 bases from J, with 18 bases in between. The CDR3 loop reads CASNQVGAVADTQYF. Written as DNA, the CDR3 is TGTGCCAGCAACCAGGTCGGTGCGGTGGCAGATACGCAGTATTTT.

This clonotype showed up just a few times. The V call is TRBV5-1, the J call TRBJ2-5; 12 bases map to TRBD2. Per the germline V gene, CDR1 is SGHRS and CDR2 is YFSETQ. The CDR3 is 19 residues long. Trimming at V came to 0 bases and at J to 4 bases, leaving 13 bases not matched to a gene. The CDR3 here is CASSLVPASGRARRETQYF. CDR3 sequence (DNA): TGCGCCAGCAGCTTGGTTCCGGCTAGCGGGAGGGCCAGGCGAGAGACCCAGTACTTC.

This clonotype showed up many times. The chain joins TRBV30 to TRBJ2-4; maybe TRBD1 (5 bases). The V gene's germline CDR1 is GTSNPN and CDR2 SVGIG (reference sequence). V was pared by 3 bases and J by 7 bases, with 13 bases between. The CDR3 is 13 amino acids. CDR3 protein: CAWSPARQNIQYF. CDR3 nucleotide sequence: TGTGCCTGGAGCCCCGCCCGACAGAACATTCAGTACTTC.

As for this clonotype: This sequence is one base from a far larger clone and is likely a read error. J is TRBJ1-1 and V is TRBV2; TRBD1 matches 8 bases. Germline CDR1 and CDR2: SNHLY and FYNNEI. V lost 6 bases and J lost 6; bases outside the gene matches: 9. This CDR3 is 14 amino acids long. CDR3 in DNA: TGTGCCAGCAGCCGGAGGCAGGGGGCCCCTGAAGCTTTCTTT. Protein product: CASSRRQGAPEAFF.

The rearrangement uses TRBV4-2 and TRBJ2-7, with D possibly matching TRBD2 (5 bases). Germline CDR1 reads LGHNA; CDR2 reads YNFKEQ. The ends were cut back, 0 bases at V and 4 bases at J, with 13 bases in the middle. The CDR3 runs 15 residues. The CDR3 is CASSQEWEIEYEQYF. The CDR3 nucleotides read TGTGCCAGCAGCCAAGAGTGGGAGATAGAGTACGAGCAGTACTTC.

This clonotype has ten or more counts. The CDR3 is CASGKTGETEAFF. DNA of the CDR3: TGTGCCAGCGGAAAGACAGGGGAAACTGAAGCTTTCTTT. The chain recombines TRBV3-1 with TRBJ1-1, with 8 bases fitting TRBD1. This CDR3 spans 13 amino acids. V trimming: 8 bases; J trimming: 5 bases; junction bases outside the gene matches: 7. CDR1 LGHDT and CDR2 YNNKEL come from the germline V gene (reference sequence).

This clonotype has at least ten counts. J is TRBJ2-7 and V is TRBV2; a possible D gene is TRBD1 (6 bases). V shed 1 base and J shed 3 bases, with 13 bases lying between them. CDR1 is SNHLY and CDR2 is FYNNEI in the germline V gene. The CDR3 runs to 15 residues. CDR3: CASSEEGQEYYEQYF. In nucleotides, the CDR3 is TGTGCCAGCAGTGAAGAGGGACAAGAATACTACGAGCAGTACTTC.

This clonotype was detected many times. The CDR3 DNA follows: TGTGCCACCAGTGACCCTGGGACGGGAGAGACCCAGTACTTC. It translates to CATSDPGTGETQYF. The chain employs TRBV24-1 and TRBJ2-5; either TRBD1 or TRBD2 may supply D (5 bases each). V lost 4 bases and J lost 4, with 12 bases in between. This CDR3 has 14 residues. The V gene's germline CDR1 is KGHDR and CDR2 SFDVKD.

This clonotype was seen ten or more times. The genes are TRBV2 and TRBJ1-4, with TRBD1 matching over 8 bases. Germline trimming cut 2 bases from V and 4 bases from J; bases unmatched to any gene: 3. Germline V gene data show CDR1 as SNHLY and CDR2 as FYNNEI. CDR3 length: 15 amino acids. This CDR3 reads CASSESTGVNEKLFF. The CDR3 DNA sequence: TGTGCCAGCAGTGAATCGACAGGGGTTAATGAAAAACTGTTTTTT.

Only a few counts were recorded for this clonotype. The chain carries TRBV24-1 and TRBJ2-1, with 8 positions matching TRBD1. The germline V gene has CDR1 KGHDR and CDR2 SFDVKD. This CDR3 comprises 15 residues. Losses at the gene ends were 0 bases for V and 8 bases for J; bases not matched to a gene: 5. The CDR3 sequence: CATSDLGTGFDEQFF. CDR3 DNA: TGTGCCACCAGTGATTTGGGGACAGGTTTCGATGAGCAGTTCTTC.

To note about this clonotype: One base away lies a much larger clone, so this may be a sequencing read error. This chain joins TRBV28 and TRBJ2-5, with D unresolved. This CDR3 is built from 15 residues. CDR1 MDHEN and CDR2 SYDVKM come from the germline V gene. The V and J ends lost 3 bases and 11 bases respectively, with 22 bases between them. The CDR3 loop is CASSFEIGYYNEQYF. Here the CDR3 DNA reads TGTGCCAGCAGTTTCGAAATAGGGTACTACAATGAGCAGTACTTC.

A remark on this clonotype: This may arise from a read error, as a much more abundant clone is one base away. Written as DNA, the CDR3 is TGTGCCAGCTCACCTCCCCAAACCGGGACAGATACGCAGTATTTT. This codes for CASSPPQTGTDTQYF. The chain has TRBV18 and TRBJ2-3; no definite D call. The CDR3 consists of 15 residues. Germline V lookup: CDR1 KGHSH, CDR2 LQKENI. Trimming left V 3 bases short and J 3 bases short, with 13 bases between.

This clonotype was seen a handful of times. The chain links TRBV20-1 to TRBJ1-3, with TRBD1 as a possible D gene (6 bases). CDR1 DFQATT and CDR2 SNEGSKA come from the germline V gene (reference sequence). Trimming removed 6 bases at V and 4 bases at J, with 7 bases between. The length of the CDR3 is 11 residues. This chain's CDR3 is CSAQGGNTIYF. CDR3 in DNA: TGCAGTGCCCAGGGGGGAAACACCATATATTTT.

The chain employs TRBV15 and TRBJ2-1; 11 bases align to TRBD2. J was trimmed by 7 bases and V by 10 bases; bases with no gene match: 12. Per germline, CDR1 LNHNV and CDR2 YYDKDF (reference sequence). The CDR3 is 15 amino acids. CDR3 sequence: CAITLAGGPTNEQFF. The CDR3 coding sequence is TGTGCCATCACATTAGCGGGAGGGCCTACTAATGAGCAGTTCTTC.

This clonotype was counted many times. CDR3 coding DNA: TGTGCCAGCAGTGACAGGGGAGGGACCTACGAGCAGTACTTC. It encodes CASSDRGGTYEQYF. The chain employs TRBV6-1 and TRBJ2-7, with D tentatively TRBD2 (7 bases). V shed 3 bases and J shed 2 bases, with 11 bases lying between them. CDR3 length: 14 amino acids. Germline lookup yields CDR1 MNHNS and CDR2 SASEGT.

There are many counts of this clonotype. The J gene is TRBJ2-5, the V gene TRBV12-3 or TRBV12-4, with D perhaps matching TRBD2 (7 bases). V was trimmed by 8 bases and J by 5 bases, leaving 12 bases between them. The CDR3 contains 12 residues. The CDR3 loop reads CASSKGGETQYF. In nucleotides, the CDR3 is TGTGCCAGCTCGAAGGGGGGGGAGACCCAGTACTTC.

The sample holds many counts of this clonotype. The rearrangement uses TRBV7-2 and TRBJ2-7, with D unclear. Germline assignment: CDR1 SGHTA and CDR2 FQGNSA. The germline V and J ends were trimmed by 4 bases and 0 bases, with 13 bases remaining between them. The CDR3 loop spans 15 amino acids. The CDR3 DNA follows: TGTGCCAGCAGCTCGCCTTGGGTGAGCTCCTACGAGCAGTACTTC. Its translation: CASSSPWVSSYEQYF.

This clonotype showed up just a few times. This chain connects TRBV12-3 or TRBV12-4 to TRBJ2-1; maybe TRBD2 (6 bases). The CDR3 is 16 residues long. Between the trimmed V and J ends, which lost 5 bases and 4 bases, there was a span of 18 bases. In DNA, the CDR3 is TGTGCCAGCAGTCCCCCCGGGCTAGCGATTTACAATGAGCAGTTCTTC. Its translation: CASSPPGLAIYNEQFF.

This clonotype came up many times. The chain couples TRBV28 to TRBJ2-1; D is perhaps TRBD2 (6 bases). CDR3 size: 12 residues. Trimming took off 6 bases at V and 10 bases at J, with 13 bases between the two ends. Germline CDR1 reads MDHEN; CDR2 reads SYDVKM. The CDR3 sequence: CASRGEEVEQFF. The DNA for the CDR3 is TGTGCCAGCAGGGGGGAGGAGGTGGAGCAGTTCTTC.

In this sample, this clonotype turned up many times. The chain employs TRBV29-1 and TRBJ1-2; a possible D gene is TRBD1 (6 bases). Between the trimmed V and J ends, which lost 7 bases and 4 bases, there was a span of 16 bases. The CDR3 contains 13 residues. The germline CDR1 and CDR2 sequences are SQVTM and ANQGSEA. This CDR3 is CSATDSYTYGYTF. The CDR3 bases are TGCAGCGCCACGGACAGTTACACCTATGGCTACACCTTC.

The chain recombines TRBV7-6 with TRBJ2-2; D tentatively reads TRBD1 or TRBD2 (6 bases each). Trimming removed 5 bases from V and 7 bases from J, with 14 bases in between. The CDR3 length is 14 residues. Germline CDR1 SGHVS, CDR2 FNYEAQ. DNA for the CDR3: TGTGCCAGCAGCCTCGTGGGGGGCGGCGGGGAGCTGTTTTTT. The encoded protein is CASSLVGGGGELFF. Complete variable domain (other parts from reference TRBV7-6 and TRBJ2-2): GAGVSQSPRYKVTKRGQDVALRCDPISGHVSLYWYRQALGQGPEFLTYFNYEAQQDKSGLPNDRFSAERPEGSISTLTIQRTEQRDSAMYRCASSLVGGGGELFFGEGSRLTVL.

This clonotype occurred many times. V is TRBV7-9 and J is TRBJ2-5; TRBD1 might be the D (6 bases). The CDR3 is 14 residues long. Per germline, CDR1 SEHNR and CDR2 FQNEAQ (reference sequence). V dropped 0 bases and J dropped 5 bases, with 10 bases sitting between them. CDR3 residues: CASSLATGWETQYF. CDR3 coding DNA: TGTGCCAGCAGCTTAGCAACAGGGTGGGAGACCCAGTACTTC.

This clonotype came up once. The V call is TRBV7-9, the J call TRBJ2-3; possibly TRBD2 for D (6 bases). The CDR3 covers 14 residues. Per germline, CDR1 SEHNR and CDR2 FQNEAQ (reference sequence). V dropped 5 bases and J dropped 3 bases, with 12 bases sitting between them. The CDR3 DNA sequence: TGTGCCAGCAGCCGAGCGGGCCAGACAGATACGCAGTATTTT. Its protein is CASSRAGQTDTQYF.

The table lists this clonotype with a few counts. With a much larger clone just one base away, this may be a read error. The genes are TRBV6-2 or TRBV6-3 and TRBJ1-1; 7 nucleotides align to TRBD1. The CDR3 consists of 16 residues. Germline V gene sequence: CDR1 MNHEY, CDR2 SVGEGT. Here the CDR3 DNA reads TGTGCCAGCCAGGGACAGACTCACCTAAAGGGCACTGAAGCTCTCTTT. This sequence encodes CASQGQTHLKGTEALF.

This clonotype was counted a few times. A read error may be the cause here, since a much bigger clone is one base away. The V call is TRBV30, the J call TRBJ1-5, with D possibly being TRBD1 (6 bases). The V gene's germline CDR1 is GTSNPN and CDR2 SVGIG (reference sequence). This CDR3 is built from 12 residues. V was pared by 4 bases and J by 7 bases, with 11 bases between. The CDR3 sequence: CAWNRASQPQHF. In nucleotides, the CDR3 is TGTGCCTGGAACAGGGCTAGCCAGCCCCAGCATTTT.

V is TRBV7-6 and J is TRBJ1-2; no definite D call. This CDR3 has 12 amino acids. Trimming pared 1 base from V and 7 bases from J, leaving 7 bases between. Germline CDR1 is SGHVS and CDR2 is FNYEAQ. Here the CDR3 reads CASSLEGSGYTF. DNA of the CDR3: TGTGCCAGCAGCTTAGAGGGATCTGGCTACACCTTC.

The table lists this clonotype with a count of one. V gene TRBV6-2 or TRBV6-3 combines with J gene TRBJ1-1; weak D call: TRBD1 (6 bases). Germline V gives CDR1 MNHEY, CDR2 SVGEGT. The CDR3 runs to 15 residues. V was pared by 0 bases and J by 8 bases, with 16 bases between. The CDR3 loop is CASSYSSGGEGEAFF. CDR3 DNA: TGTGCCAGCAGTTACTCGTCCGGGGGCGAGGGGGAAGCTTTCTTT.